The 19 T cell receptor beta chains below were found in one sample sequenced in a study of T cell responses to AZD1222 COVID-19 vaccine. Profiled with immunoSEQ multiplex PCR; TCRdb holds only in-frame clones, not every one. Here the sample spans about 140,000 clones, about nine tenths being singletons. Specimen: peripheral blood, collected on day 0 of AZD1222 vaccination. The receptors here all came from an adult in good health.

This clone came up once. CDR3 amino acids: CASSQDLGIHLSEAFF. In DNA form, the CDR3 reads TGTGCCAGCAGCCAAGATCTAGGGATACACTTGTCTGAAGCTTTCTTT. This rearrangement joins TRBV3-1 (or the pseudogene TRBV3-2) to TRBJ1-1; the D is unclear. The CDR3 runs to 16 residues. V was cut by 0 bases and J by 6 bases, with 17 bases left in between. Germline lookup yields CDR1 LGHDT and CDR2 YNNKEL (reference sequence).

The chain is built from TRBV6-5 and TRBJ1-1; D is possibly TRBD1 (6 bases). The V gene's germline CDR1 is MNHEY and CDR2 SVGAGI. Trimming cost V 0 bases and J 10 bases, with 15 bases left between them. The CDR3 is 14 residues long. CDR3 nucleotides: TGTGCCAGCAGTTACTCTGTGGGGGCTGTTAGAGCTTTCTTT. Its protein product is CASSYSVGAVRAFF.

The chain recombines TRBV7-9 with TRBJ2-5; possibly TRBD1 or TRBD2 for D (6 bases each). V dropped 3 bases and J dropped 4 bases, with 15 bases sitting between them. The germline V gene has CDR1 SEHNR and CDR2 FQNEAQ (reference sequence). The CDR3 totals 15 residues. CDR3 DNA sequence: TGTGCCAGCAGCTTCCGCCGGGGGCAGGGAGAGACCCAGTACTTC. It codes for CASSFRRGQGETQYF.

CDR3 sequence: CARSTGDSGNTIYF. The CDR3 DNA reads as TGTGCCAGGAGTACAGGGGATTCTGGAAACACCATATATTTT. The chain uses TRBV7-9 and TRBJ1-3; 7 positions agree with TRBD1. The CDR3 spans 14 residues. Looked up from germline, CDR1 is SEHNR and CDR2 is FQNEAQ (reference sequence). The V segment lost 9 bases and the J segment 1 base; nucleotides outside the gene matches: 6.

V gene TRBV19 combines with J gene TRBJ2-7; D is undetermined. The germline V gene encodes CDR1 LNHDA and CDR2 SQIVND (reference sequence). V shed 5 bases and J shed 6 bases, with 17 bases lying between them. The CDR3 sequence is 14 residues long. The CDR3 coding sequence is TGTGCCAGTAGTCCTTCCCCATACAGCTCCGAGCAGTACTTC. Residues: CASSPSPYSSEQYF.

This clone was seen a few times. The chain joins TRBV10-3 to TRBJ2-7; 9 bases line up with TRBD2. Losses at the gene ends were 2 bases for V and 2 bases for J; bases not matched to a gene: 1. Germline V lookup: CDR1 ENHRY, CDR2 SYGVKD. CDR3 size: 14 residues. The CDR3 spells CAISEGLAPYEQYF. DNA of the CDR3: TGTGCCATCAGTGAGGGACTAGCGCCCTACGAGCAGTACTTC.

The chain couples TRBV30 to TRBJ1-1; D perhaps matches TRBD1 (6 bases). Germline CDR1 is GTSNPN and CDR2 is SVGIG (reference sequence). The CDR3 contains 12 residues. V lost 5 bases and J lost 1, with 8 bases in between. For the CDR3, the DNA is TGTGCCTGGGGGACATCGAACACTGAAGCTTTCTTT. This gives the protein CAWGTSNTEAFF.

The chain has TRBV5-5 and TRBJ1-6; D unresolved. The CDR3 covers 18 residues. The V end lost 3 bases, the J end lost 0 bases, and 16 bases lay between the germline ends. Germline V gene data show CDR1 as SGHKS and CDR2 as YYEKEE (reference sequence). CDR3 amino acids: CASSSAYPKSSYNSPLHF. CDR3 DNA: TGTGCCAGCAGCTCCGCCTATCCAAAGAGCTCCTATAATTCACCCCTCCACTTT.

V is TRBV5-1 and J is TRBJ2-7, with D perhaps TRBD1 (5 bases). V dropped 4 bases and J dropped 1 base, with 9 bases sitting between them. The CDR3 covers 13 residues. Per germline, CDR1 SGHRS and CDR2 YFSETQ. CDR3 DNA sequence: TGCGCCAGCAGCGTAGCAGGGTCCTACGAGCAGTACTTC. Protein: CASSVAGSYEQYF.

This chain joins TRBV19 and TRBJ2-7; possibly TRBD1 for D (6 bases). Germline CDR1 reads LNHDA; CDR2 reads SQIVND (reference sequence). The V and J ends lost 4 bases and 5 bases respectively, with 12 bases between them. The CDR3 runs 13 residues. The CDR3 sequence: CASSNGQYHEQYF. DNA for the CDR3: TGTGCCAGTAGTAATGGACAGTACCACGAGCAGTACTTC.

This clone occurred once. The chain couples TRBV6-5 to TRBJ2-7; D might be TRBD1 (6 bases). CDR1 is MNHEY and CDR2 is SVGAGI in the germline V gene. The germline V and J ends were trimmed by 7 bases and 2 bases, with 12 bases remaining between them. CDR3 length equals 13 residues. The CDR3, as DNA: TGTGCCAGCAACAGGGACATGCCCTACGAGCAGTACTTC. It codes for CASNRDMPYEQYF.

The chain joins TRBV27 to TRBJ1-2, with D possibly being TRBD1 (5 bases). The CDR3 contains 12 residues. Trimming left V 2 bases short and J 6 bases short, with 7 bases between. CDR1 and CDR2 (germline): MNHEY, SMNVEV (reference sequence). The CDR3 nucleotides read TGTGCCAGCAGTTTAGCGGGGGATGGCTACACCTTC. It yields the protein CASSLAGDGYTF.

V usage is TRBV19 and J usage is TRBJ1-3; the match to TRBD1 covers 10 bases. From germline, CDR1 is LNHDA and CDR2 SQIVND (reference sequence). The CDR3 is made up of 15 amino acids. V trimming: 3 bases; J trimming: 2 bases; junction bases outside the gene matches: 1. The CDR3 loop reads CASSIGTGAGNTIYF. The CDR3, as DNA: TGTGCCAGTAGTATCGGGACAGGGGCTGGAAACACCATATATTTT.

The genes are TRBV12-3 or TRBV12-4 and TRBJ1-1; 7 nucleotides match TRBD1. Trimming took 6 bases from V and 12 from J; bases not matched to a gene: 7. This CDR3 is 11 amino acids long. The CDR3 DNA sequence: TGTGCCAGCAGCCCGGACAGGCGCCCTTTCTTT. It specifies CASSPDRRPFF.

This chain connects TRBV5-4 to TRBJ1-1; weak D call: TRBD1 (6 bases). The V end lost 4 bases, the J end lost 7 bases, and 17 bases lay between the germline ends. The germline CDR1 and CDR2 sequences are SGHNT and YYREEE (reference sequence). The length of the CDR3 is 14 residues. DNA of the CDR3: TGTGCCAGCAGCCATAACAGGGCAAGGATTGAAGCTTTCTTT. This translates into CASSHNRARIEAFF.

This chain connects TRBV4-3 to TRBJ1-1; D gene unclear. The CDR3 extends over 14 amino acids. The germline V and J ends were trimmed by 0 bases and 7 bases, with 12 bases remaining between them. Germline CDR1 and CDR2: LGHNA and YSLEER. CDR3 DNA sequence: TGCGCCAGCAGCCAAGATCTCGCGCGGGATGAAGCTTTCTTT. The encoded protein is CASSQDLARDEAFF.

The rearrangement uses TRBV5-1 and TRBJ2-3; D unresolved. There are 15 residues in the CDR3. The germline V gene encodes CDR1 SGHRS and CDR2 YFSETQ. V was pared by 1 base and J by 0 bases, with 9 bases between. The CDR3 DNA reads as TGCGCCAGCAGCTTGAACGGACGGAGCACAGATACGCAGTATTTT. Its translation is CASSLNGRSTDTQYF.

The CDR3 is CASRGPNYGYTF. The CDR3 region has the DNA TGTGCCAGCAGGGGCCCGAACTATGGCTACACCTTC. The chain joins TRBV6-5 to TRBJ1-2; D gene uncertain. The CDR3 extends over 12 amino acids. V dropped 6 bases and J dropped 2 bases, with 7 bases sitting between them. Germline V gene data show CDR1 as MNHEY and CDR2 as SVGAGI.

The chain has TRBV30 and TRBJ1-2; D gene uncertain. From germline, CDR1 is GTSNPN and CDR2 SVGIG (reference sequence). There are 13 residues in the CDR3. V lost 0 bases and J 7 bases, leaving 12 bases between the germline ends. The CDR3 DNA sequence: TGTGCCTGGAGTGTACGTGGAGGGTTTGGCTACACCTTC. This encodes CAWSVRGGFGYTF.